This TCR beta chain was recovered during a study of control samples from healthy donors and cancer patients. Produced via immunoSEQ multiplex PCR; TCRdb's table is partial and in-frame only. The repertoire holds 160,000 or so clones, 93% seen once, with more than 2% in the top ten. This CDR3 is built from 16 residues. Germline CDR1 SGHTA, CDR2 FQGTGA. The V gene lost 2 bases and the J gene lost 4 bases, with 15 bases spanning the gap. Material for sequencing was blood. The chain has TRBV7-3 and TRBJ2-1; D is ambiguous. This clonotype originated in a man aged 45 to 65 in good health. The CDR3 DNA reads as TGTGCCAGCAGCTTAGGCCCGTTTCGGAGTTACAATGAGCAGTTCTTC. It is translated as CASSLGPFRSYNEQFF. Supplemented by reference TRBV7-3 and TRBJ2-1, the full variable domain reads GAGVSQTPSNKVTEKGKYVELRCDPISGHTALYWYRQSLGQGPEFLIYFQGTGAADDSGLPNDRFFAVRPEGSVSTLKIQRTERGDSAVYLCASSLGPFRSYNEQFFGPGTRLTVL.